This T cell receptor (beta chain) is from a study of OX40 agonist ivuxolimab in advanced cancers. About the research overall: The diagnoses of dose-escalation patients were hepatocellular carcinoma, melanoma, renal cell or head and neck cancer.

There are 14 residues in the CDR3. Germline-derived CDR1 and CDR2 are SQVTM and ANQGSEA. The V and J ends lost 0 bases and 0 bases, in that order; junction bases with no gene match: 1. Assay used: immunoSEQ multiplex PCR; TCRdb lists only in-frame clones, some missing. The table includes tens of thousands of clones, 85% to 90% detected once. Study-level points and caveats: Circulating CD4+ and CD8+ T cells showed clonal expansion by week 6 at 0.1 to 3.0 mg/kg.

Autoimmune disease history or systemic immunosuppression led to patient exclusion. Samples of blood were obtained at baseline, on cycle 4 day 1, and on cycle 7 day 1. A remark on this clone: Its specificity is not known.

This clonotype originated in an adult with an advanced solid tumor such as melanoma, head and neck, liver or kidney cancer. The chain uses TRBV29-1 and TRBJ1-2; TRBD1 matches at 7 bases. The sequencing here drew on CD4+ or CD8+ T cells sorted from blood, taken in a trial of the OX40 agonist ivuxolimab. The CDR3 is CSVEEGTANYGYTF. CDR3 bases: TGCAGCGTTGAAGAGGGGACAGCTAACTATGGCTACACCTTC.